This record looks at one T cell receptor beta chain sequence and its context. Its antigen is not identified. TCRbeta library preparation incorporated unique molecular identifiers. Via MiXCR, TCRdb re-called the PCR reads, giving one row per CDR3 protein. The profile shows about 580,000 distinct CDR3 sequences, under 30% of them singletons. This sample is drawn from a study of T-cell reconstitution after alpha-beta-depleted transplantation in children. Points from the study as a whole: High day-60 TCRbeta diversity in some patients came from surviving recipient T cells and thymic progenitors. The main origin of T-cell counts and diversity one year after transplant was newly produced T cells. Expanded graft clones, several hundred of them, were reportedly the source of alpha-beta T cells about two months after transplant.

The receptor was derived from a boy younger than two who had a stem cell transplant for acute myeloid leukemia, so the T cells may come from the graft donor. Sequences were derived from PBMCs, mostly from graft donor cells, sampled 360 days after TCRalphabeta/CD19-depleted stem cell transplant.

The CDR3 sequence: CATSPDRGLYNEQFF. The CDR3 DNA is TGTGCCACCAGCCCAGACAGGGGGCTTTACAATGAGCAGTTCTTC. This chain uses TRBV15 with TRBJ2-1, with 10 positions matching TRBD1. The CDR3 runs to 15 residues. With V trimmed by 5 bases and J by 4 bases, 5 bases remained unmatched. The germline CDR1 and CDR2 sequences are LNHNV and YYDKDF (reference sequence).